This T cell receptor (beta chain) came from a study of T cells after yellow fever vaccination. Findings of the study overall: Detected again after the booster were most primary-vaccination clones, at approximately 95% CD4 and about 90% CD8. In FACS-sorted repertoires, abundant clonotypes from the bulk population could appear as contaminants.

5'RACE template switching added a universal primer site and UMIs to TCR cDNA. Via MiXCR, TCRdb re-called the 5' RACE reads, giving one row per CDR3 protein. The sample consists of over 250,000 distinct CDR3 sequences, about 5.2% of them appearing once. Germline CDR1 MNHNY, CDR2 SVGAGI (reference sequence). V lost 6 bases, J lost 6 bases, and 13 bases lay in between. The CDR3 runs to 13 residues. This clonotype showed up many times. The antigen remains undetermined. Sample: CD4+ T cells sorted from PBMCs, taken on the day of the yellow fever booster vaccination. The chain combines TRBV6-6 with TRBJ2-3; D is undetermined. This clonotype was sampled from a man aged 18 to 29 who received the YFV17D yellow fever vaccine. The CDR3 here is CASRREDADTQYF. In nucleotides, the CDR3 is TGTGCCAGCAGGCGCGAGGACGCGGATACGCAGTATTTT.